The 15 T cell receptor beta chains below come from one sample, sequenced in a study of cytotoxic CD8 clonotypes in ibrutinib-treated CLL. TCRdb's copy holds only in-frame clones and misses some; the assay was immunoSEQ multiplex PCR. Of about 140,000 clones in the sample, 80% were seen once. The sample consisted of PBMCs, taken after 36 months of ibrutinib treatment. The receptors were sampled from a human donor with chronic lymphocytic leukemia.

J is TRBJ1-2 and V is TRBV5-4; 9 bases line up with TRBD1. The CDR3 contains 13 residues. With 2 bases clipped from V and 8 bases from J, the junction kept 4 bases outside the gene matches. Germline CDR1 SGHNT, CDR2 YYREEE (reference sequence). The CDR3 loop reads CASSFGTGQGYTF. The CDR3 DNA sequence: TGTGCCAGCAGCTTCGGGACAGGGCAAGGCTACACCTTC. Full variable domain (remainder filled in from reference TRBV5-4 and TRBJ1-2): ETGVTQSPTHLIKTRGQQVTLRCSSQSGHNTVSWYQQALGQGPQFIFQYYREEENGRGNFPPRFSGLQFPNYSSELNVNALELDDSALYLCASSFGTGQGYTFGSGTRLTVV.

The V gene is TRBV10-3, the J gene TRBJ2-1, with no clear D. Trimming took 8 bases from V and 7 from J, leaving 21 bases between them. The CDR3 sequence is 15 residues long. Germline V gene lookup returns CDR1 ENHRY and CDR2 SYGVKD. The CDR3 here is CAIETKAPPNNEQFF. The CDR3 DNA reads TGTGCCATCGAAACTAAGGCTCCCCCTAATAATGAGCAGTTCTTC.

V usage is TRBV2 and J usage is TRBJ2-7, with 8 nucleotides matching TRBD1. V lost 3 bases and J lost 3; bases outside the gene matches: 1. The CDR3 contains 13 residues. Looked up from germline, CDR1 is SNHLY and CDR2 is FYNNEI. CDR3 DNA: TGTGCCAGCAGTGAGGACAGGGACTACGAGCAGTACTTC. Translating gives CASSEDRDYEQYF.

This chain connects TRBV18 to TRBJ1-5; D is unresolved. Trimming took 4 bases from V and 1 from J, leaving 11 bases between them. The CDR3 covers 15 residues. Germline assignment: CDR1 KGHSH and CDR2 LQKENI. CDR3 coding DNA: TGTGCCAGCTCACACGGGGAAGCGAGCAATCAGCCCCAGCATTTT. Its protein is CASSHGEASNQPQHF.

This clone has a handful of counts. The gene calls are TRBV5-1 and TRBJ2-2; D gene unclear. The V gene's germline CDR1 is SGHRS and CDR2 YFSETQ. This CDR3 has 14 amino acids. V shed 5 bases and J shed 4 bases, with 12 bases lying between them. The CDR3 DNA reads as TGCGCCAGCAGGGACCGGGTCATCACCGGGGAGCTGTTTTTT. It yields the protein CASRDRVITGELFF.

This chain links TRBV5-1 with TRBJ2-5; 9 bases are shared with TRBD1. Germline V gene lookup returns CDR1 SGHRS and CDR2 YFSETQ. The CDR3 has 15 residues. The V gene end was trimmed by 4 bases and the J gene end by 5 bases; junction bases not matched to a gene: 9. The CDR3 DNA sequence: TGCGCCAGCAGCACGGCCGGGACAGGGATCGAGACCCAGTACTTC. Protein product: CASSTAGTGIETQYF.

V and J are TRBV9 and TRBJ2-5, with D unresolved. Trimming took off 0 bases at V and 2 bases at J, with 8 bases between the two ends. Germline assignment: CDR1 SGDLS and CDR2 YYNGEE. This CDR3 is built from 14 residues. CDR3 DNA: TGTGCCAGCAGCGTAGCTGTCAGACAAGAGACCCAGTACTTC. Amino acids: CASSVAVRQETQYF.

CDR3 nucleotide sequence: TGTGCCAGCACTGGGGACAGGCACGAGCAGTACTTC. Residues: CASTGDRHEQYF. The chain is built from TRBV6-5 and TRBJ2-7, with 8 bases that match TRBD1. This CDR3 spans 12 amino acids. Trimming at V came to 7 bases and at J to 5 bases, leaving 4 bases not matched to a gene. Germline CDR1 MNHEY, CDR2 SVGAGI.

The V gene is TRBV27, the J gene TRBJ1-2; D perhaps matches TRBD1 (6 bases). CDR1 and CDR2 (germline): MNHEY, SMNVEV (reference sequence). The CDR3 is made up of 13 amino acids. Between the trimmed V and J ends, which lost 5 bases and 4 bases, there was a span of 11 bases. CDR3 sequence reads: CASSLRGGYGYTF. The DNA for the CDR3 is TGTGCCAGCAGTCTCAGGGGTGGCTATGGCTACACCTTC.

This chain connects TRBV10-3 to TRBJ2-2, with D hard to call. Germline V gene sequence: CDR1 ENHRY, CDR2 SYGVKD. This CDR3 contains 15 residues. Trimming pared 7 bases from V and 2 bases from J, leaving 14 bases between. CDR3 nucleotides: TGTGCCATCATGAGGACGGCTACTAACACCGGGGAGCTGTTTTTT. Its protein product is CAIMRTATNTGELFF.

The chain employs TRBV30 and TRBJ1-4; 10 positions match TRBD1. This CDR3 spans 13 amino acids. CDR1 and CDR2 from the germline V gene are GTSNPN and SVGIG (reference sequence). The V segment lost 5 bases and the J segment 8 bases; nucleotides outside the gene matches: 5. The CDR3 is CAWAGTGVEKLFF. In DNA, the CDR3 is TGTGCCTGGGCCGGGACAGGGGTGGAAAAACTGTTTTTT.

The chain recombines TRBV19 with TRBJ2-5, with D maybe TRBD1 (5 bases). This CDR3 is built from 15 residues. Per the germline V gene, CDR1 is LNHDA and CDR2 is SQIVND (reference sequence). V was clipped by 1 base and J by 0 bases, with 9 bases between them. CDR3 nucleotide sequence: TGTGCCAGTAGTATAGCCGGACAAGACCAAGAGACCCAGTACTTC. Translated: CASSIAGQDQETQYF. The whole variable domain, filled in from reference TRBV19 and TRBJ2-5, reads DGGITQSPKYLFRKEGQNVTLSCEQNLNHDAMYWYRQDPGQGLRLIYYSQIVNDFQKGDIAEGYSVSREKKESFPLTVTSAQKNPTAFYLCASSIAGQDQETQYFGPGTRLLVL.

This clone was observed once. This sequence joins TRBV6-6 and TRBJ2-7, with a tentative D call TRBD1 (6 bases). The V gene's germline CDR1 is MNHNY and CDR2 SVGAGI (reference sequence). CDR3 length equals 14 residues. V dropped 6 bases and J dropped 0 bases, with 12 bases sitting between them. For the CDR3, the DNA is TGTGCCAGCAGGAGGGGGTTCGGCTCCTACGAGCAGTACTTC. Translation: CASRRGFGSYEQYF.

This chain connects TRBV6-5 to TRBJ1-1; 8 bases are shared with TRBD1. This CDR3 has 14 amino acids. Germline loops: CDR1 MNHEY, CDR2 SVGAGI. The trim removed 2 bases at V and 10 bases at J, leaving 9 bases unmatched. CDR3 residues: CASSYPTGGGRAFF. The CDR3 bases are TGTGCCAGCAGTTACCCCACAGGGGGGGGGAGAGCTTTCTTT.

J is TRBJ1-1 and V is TRBV4-1, with D hard to call. With 3 bases removed from V and 1 base from J, the gap between germline ends came to 9 bases. This CDR3 region has 14 residues. Looked up from germline, CDR1 is MGHRA and CDR2 is YSYEKL. The CDR3, as DNA: TGCGCCAGCAGCCACCGCGGAAGGAACACTGAAGCTTTCTTT. It encodes CASSHRGRNTEAFF.